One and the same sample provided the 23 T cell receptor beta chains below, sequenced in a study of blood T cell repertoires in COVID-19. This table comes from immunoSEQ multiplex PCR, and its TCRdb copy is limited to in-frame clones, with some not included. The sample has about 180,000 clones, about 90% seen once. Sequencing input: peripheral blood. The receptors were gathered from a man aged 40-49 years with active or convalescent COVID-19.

The chain's CDR3 is CASSPGGRSGWRNQPQHF. Written as DNA, the CDR3 is TGCGCCAGCAGCCCCGGGGGGAGATCCGGTTGGCGCAATCAGCCCCAGCATTTT. The chain links TRBV4-1 to TRBJ1-5, with D perhaps matching TRBD1 (5 bases). The CDR3 length is 18 residues. From germline, CDR1 is MGHRA and CDR2 YSYEKL. V was cut by 4 bases and J by 2 bases, with 21 bases left in between.

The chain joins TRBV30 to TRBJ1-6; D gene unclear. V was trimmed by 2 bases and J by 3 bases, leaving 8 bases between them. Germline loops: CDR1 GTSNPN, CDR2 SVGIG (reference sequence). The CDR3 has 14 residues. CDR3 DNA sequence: TGTGCCTGGAGTAGACTGTACTATAATTCACCCCTCCACTTT. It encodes CAWSRLYYNSPLHF.

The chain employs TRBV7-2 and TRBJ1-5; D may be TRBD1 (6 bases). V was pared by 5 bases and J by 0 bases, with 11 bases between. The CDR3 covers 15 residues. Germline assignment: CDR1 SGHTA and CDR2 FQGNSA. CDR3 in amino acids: CASSRGGTSNQPQHF. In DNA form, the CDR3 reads TGTGCCAGCAGCAGAGGGGGAACTAGCAATCAGCCCCAGCATTTT. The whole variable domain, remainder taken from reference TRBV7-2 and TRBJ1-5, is GAGVSQSPSNKVTEKGKDVELRCDPISGHTALYWYRQSLGQGLEFLIYFQGNSAPDKSGLPSDRFSAERTGGSVSTLTIQRTQQEDSAVYLCASSRGGTSNQPQHFGDGTRLSIL.

The CDR3 sequence: CASSPRTSGGKTQYF. CDR3 in DNA: TGTGCCAGCAGTCCCCGGACTAGCGGGGGCAAGACCCAGTACTTC. The V call is TRBV6-5, the J call TRBJ2-5; 13 bases fit TRBD2. From germline, CDR1 is MNHEY and CDR2 SVGAGI. With V trimmed by 5 bases and J by 6 bases, 6 bases remained unmatched. The CDR3 length is 15 residues.

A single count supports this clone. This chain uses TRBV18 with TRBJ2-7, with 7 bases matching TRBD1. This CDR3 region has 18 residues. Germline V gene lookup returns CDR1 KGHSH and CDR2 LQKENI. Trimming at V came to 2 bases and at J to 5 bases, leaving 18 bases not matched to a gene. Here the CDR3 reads CASSPSRVLSGTEDEQYF. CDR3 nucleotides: TGTGCCAGCTCACCAAGTAGGGTTTTGTCCGGGACAGAAGACGAGCAGTACTTC.

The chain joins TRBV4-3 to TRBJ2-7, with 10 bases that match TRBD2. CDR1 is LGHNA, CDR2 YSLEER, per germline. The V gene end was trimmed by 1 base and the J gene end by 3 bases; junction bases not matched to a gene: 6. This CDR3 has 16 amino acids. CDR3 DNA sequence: TGCGCCAGCAGCCAAGGCCTAGCGGGGGTTTACTACGAGCAGTACTTC. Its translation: CASSQGLAGVYYEQYF.

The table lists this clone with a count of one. CDR3 in DNA: TGTGCCAGCAGCATCAGGGGAAGCAATCAGCCCCAGCATTTT. As protein: CASSIRGSNQPQHF. The rearrangement uses TRBV21-1 and TRBJ1-5; the tabulated D call, TRBD1, remains unverified against the DNA. TRBV21-1 is classified as a pseudogene. The CDR3 covers 14 residues.

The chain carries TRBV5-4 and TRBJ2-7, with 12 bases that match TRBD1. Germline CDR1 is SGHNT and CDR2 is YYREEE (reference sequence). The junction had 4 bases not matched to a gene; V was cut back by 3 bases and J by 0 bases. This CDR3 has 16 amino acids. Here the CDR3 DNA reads TGTGCCAGCAGCTCGGGGACAGGGGGCCGCTCCTACGAGCAGTACTTC. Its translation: CASSSGTGGRSYEQYF.

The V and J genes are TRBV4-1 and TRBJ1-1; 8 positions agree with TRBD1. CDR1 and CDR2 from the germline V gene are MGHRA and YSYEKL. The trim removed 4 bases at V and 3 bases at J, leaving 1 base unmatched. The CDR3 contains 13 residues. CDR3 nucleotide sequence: TGCGCCAGCAGCCTGGACAGGGACACTGAAGCTTTCTTT. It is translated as CASSLDRDTEAFF.

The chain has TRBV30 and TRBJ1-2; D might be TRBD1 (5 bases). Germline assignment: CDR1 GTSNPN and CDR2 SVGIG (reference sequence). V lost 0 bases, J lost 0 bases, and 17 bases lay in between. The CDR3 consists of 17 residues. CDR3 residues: CAWSVRFRAPSNYGYTF. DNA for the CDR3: TGTGCCTGGAGTGTAAGGTTCAGGGCCCCCTCTAACTATGGCTACACCTTC.

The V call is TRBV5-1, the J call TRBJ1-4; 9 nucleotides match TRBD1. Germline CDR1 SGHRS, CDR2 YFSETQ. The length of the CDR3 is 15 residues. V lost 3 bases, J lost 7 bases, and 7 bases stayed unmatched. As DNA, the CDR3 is TGCGCCAGCAGCTCGGGGACAGGGAGCGGTGAAAAACTGTTTTTT. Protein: CASSSGTGSGEKLFF.

The CDR3 DNA reads as TGCAGTGCCTTTAGCAATGAGCAGTTCTTC. Translated, it gives CSAFSNEQFF. The chain employs TRBV20-1 and TRBJ2-1; no firm D call. CDR3 size: 10 residues. With 6 bases removed from V and 6 bases from J, the gap between germline ends came to 6 bases. CDR1 and CDR2 (germline): DFQATT, SNEGSKA (reference sequence).

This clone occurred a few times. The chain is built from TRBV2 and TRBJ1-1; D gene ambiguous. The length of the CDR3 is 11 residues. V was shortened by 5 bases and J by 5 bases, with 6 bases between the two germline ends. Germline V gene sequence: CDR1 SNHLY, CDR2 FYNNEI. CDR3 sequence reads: CASSQETEAFF. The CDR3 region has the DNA TGTGCCAGCAGTCAGGAAACTGAAGCTTTCTTT.

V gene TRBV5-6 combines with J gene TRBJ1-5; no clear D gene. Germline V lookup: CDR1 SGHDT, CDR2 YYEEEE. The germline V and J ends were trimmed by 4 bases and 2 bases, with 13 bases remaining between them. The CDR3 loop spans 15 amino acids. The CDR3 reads CASSPGPSGNQPQHF. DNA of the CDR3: TGTGCCAGCAGCCCCGGTCCCTCGGGCAATCAGCCCCAGCATTTT. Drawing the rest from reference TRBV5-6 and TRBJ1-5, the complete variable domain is DAGVTQSPTHLIKTRGQQVTLRCSPKSGHDTVSWYQQALGQGPQFIFQYYEEEERQRGNFPDRFSGHQFPNYSSELNVNALLLGDSALYLCASSPGPSGNQPQHFGDGTRLSIL.

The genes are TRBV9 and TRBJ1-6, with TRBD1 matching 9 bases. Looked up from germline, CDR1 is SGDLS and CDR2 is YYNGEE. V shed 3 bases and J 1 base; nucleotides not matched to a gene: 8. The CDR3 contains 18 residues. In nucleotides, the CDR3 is TGTGCCAGCAGCGAAACCCGGGACAGGGCTTCCTATAATTCACCCCTCCACTTT. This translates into CASSETRDRASYNSPLHF.

CDR3 residues: CASSLPQGANEKLFF. The CDR3 DNA is TGTGCCAGCAGTTTACCCCAGGGGGCTAATGAAAAACTGTTTTTT. The genes are TRBV28 and TRBJ1-4; 7 nucleotides agree with TRBD1. This CDR3 region has 15 residues. The V gene's germline CDR1 is MDHEN and CDR2 SYDVKM. With V trimmed by 2 bases and J by 3 bases, 3 bases remained unmatched.

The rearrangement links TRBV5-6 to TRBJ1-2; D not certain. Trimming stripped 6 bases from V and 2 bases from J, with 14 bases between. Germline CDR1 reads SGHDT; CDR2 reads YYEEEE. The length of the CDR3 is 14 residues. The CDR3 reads CASMRDAGNYGYTF. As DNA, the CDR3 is TGTGCCAGCATGCGAGACGCAGGAAACTATGGCTACACCTTC.

CDR3 nucleotide sequence: TGTGCCAGCAGCCAACGGACAGGGGTAGGTGAGCAGTTCTTC. It codes for CASSQRTGVGEQFF. The chain has TRBV3-1 (or the pseudogene TRBV3-2) and TRBJ2-1; 9 positions match TRBD1. Trimming removed 2 bases from V and 9 bases from J; junction bases left unmatched: 5. CDR3 length: 14 residues. Per the germline V gene, CDR1 is LGHDT and CDR2 is YNNKEL (reference sequence).

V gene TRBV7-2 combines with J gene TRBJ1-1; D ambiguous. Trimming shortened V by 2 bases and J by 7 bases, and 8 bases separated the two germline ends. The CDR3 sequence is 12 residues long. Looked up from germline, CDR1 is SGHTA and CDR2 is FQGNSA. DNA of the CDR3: TGTGCCAGCAGCTTACAGAGGTATGAAGCTTTCTTT. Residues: CASSLQRYEAFF.

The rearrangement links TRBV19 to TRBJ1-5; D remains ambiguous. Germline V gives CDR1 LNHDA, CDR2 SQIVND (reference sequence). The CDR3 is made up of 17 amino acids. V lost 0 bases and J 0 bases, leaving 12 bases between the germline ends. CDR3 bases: TGTGCCAGTAGTATAGATCTCGTAAGCTATAGCAATCAGCCCCAGCATTTT. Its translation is CASSIDLVSYSNQPQHF.

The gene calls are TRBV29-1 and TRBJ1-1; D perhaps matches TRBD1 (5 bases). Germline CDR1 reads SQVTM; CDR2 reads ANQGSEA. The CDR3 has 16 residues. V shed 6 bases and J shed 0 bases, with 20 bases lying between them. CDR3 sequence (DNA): TGCAGCGTCGAGGGCGCGGGGGATTTCATGAACACTGAAGCTTTCTTT. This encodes CSVEGAGDFMNTEAFF.

Here the CDR3 reads CASSQDHGRVAGYTF. For the CDR3, the DNA is TGTGCCAGCAGCCAAGATCACGGCAGGGTGGCGGGCTACACCTTC. The chain recombines TRBV4-2 with TRBJ1-2; D may be TRBD1 (5 bases). This CDR3 is built from 15 residues. Germline assignment: CDR1 LGHNA and CDR2 YNFKEQ. V lost 0 bases to trimming and J lost 8 bases, with 16 bases between them.

The CDR3 DNA sequence: TGCGCCAGCCACTCCGGGACACCCTATGGCTACACCTTC. Protein: CASHSGTPYGYTF. The chain recombines TRBV10-2 with TRBJ1-2; TRBD1 might be the D (6 bases). Trimming removed 8 bases at V and 4 bases at J, with 14 bases between. The CDR3 contains 13 residues. The V gene's germline CDR1 is WSHSY and CDR2 SAAADI.